Presented here are 18 T cell receptor beta chains from one specimen sequenced in a study of post-analysis software for immune sequencing data. Tagging with unique molecular identifiers was a feature of the TCR beta cDNA libraries. TCRdb itself ran the PCR reads through MiXCR, one entry per CDR3 protein. This table has 750,000 to 900,000 distinct CDR3 sequences, 46% appearing once. Study conclusions and caveats: Comparison of patients with controls showed 4 to 6 TRBV segments more frequent in patients, TRBV5-6, TRBV5-1 and TRBV20-1 among them.

No antigen is known for these receptors. Sequences were obtained from blood. The receptors derive from a girl under 18 with multiple sclerosis.

The V gene is TRBV10-3, the J gene TRBJ1-2; 8 bases align to TRBD1. Germline V CDR1 and CDR2: ENHRY, SYGVKD. The CDR3 loop spans 14 amino acids. V was pared by 3 bases and J by 4 bases, with 4 bases of the junction left unmatched. CDR3 bases: TGTGCCATCAGTGATGACAGGGGTAGCTATGGCTACACCTTC. It translates to CAISDDRGSYGYTF.

The rearrangement uses TRBV7-2 and TRBJ2-3; 8 nucleotides line up with TRBD2. This CDR3 contains 15 residues. The germline CDR1 and CDR2 sequences are SGHTA and FQGNSA. The ends lost 5 bases at V and 5 bases at J; junction bases unmatched: 9. The CDR3 DNA follows: TGTGCCAGCAGCCCCTATAGCGGGAATGAAGATACGCAGTATTTT. It yields the protein CASSPYSGNEDTQYF.

The chain employs TRBV5-1 and TRBJ2-5, with D possibly being TRBD2 (6 bases). Gene TRBJ2-7 matches the end of the DNA better, so the J call may be wrong. Germline assignment: CDR1 SGHRS and CDR2 YFSETQ. The CDR3 has 14 amino acids. CDR3 in amino acids: CASSLLRDRGEQYF. CDR3 DNA: TGCGCCAGCAGCTTGTTGCGGGACCGGGGCGAGCAGTACTTC.

The chain links TRBV9 to TRBJ2-5; D unclear. This CDR3 is built from 14 residues. V was cut by 4 bases and J by 1 base, with 11 bases left in between. Germline V CDR1 and CDR2: SGDLS, YYNGEE. DNA of the CDR3: TGTGCCAGCAGCCCCTTGCGGAGCCAAGAGACCCAGTACTTC. It is translated as CASSPLRSQETQYF.

Details on this clonotype: An end of the junction differs from the germline gene, which may be a read error. The gene calls are TRBV6-2 or TRBV6-3 and TRBJ2-1, with 9 bases lining up with TRBD2. CDR1 is MNHEY and CDR2 is SVGEGT in the germline V gene. The CDR3 covers 15 residues. CDR3 amino acids: CACSYQREVGNEQFF. The CDR3 DNA reads as TGTGCCTGCAGTTACCAGCGGGAGGTGGGCAATGAGCAGTTCTTC.

The rearrangement uses TRBV6-6 and TRBJ2-5, with D perhaps matching TRBD2 (5 bases). Trimming removed 4 bases at V and 2 bases at J, with 8 bases between. CDR3 length equals 13 residues. Germline V gene data show CDR1 as MNHNY and CDR2 as SVGAGI (reference sequence). CDR3 sequence reads: CASSWSGQETQYF. CDR3 DNA sequence: TGTGCCAGCAGTTGGTCGGGACAAGAGACCCAGTACTTC.

V usage is TRBV4-3 and J usage is TRBJ1-1, with 7 bases lining up with TRBD1. From germline, CDR1 is LGHNA and CDR2 YSLEER. V lost 4 bases to trimming and J lost 0 bases; unmatched junction nucleotides: 8. The CDR3 is made up of 16 amino acids. CDR3 sequence (DNA): TGCGCCAGCAGCCGCACGACAGGGCCTCTGAACACTGAAGCTTTCTTT. Encoded protein: CASSRTTGPLNTEAFF.

Worth noting for this clonotype: One end of the junction does not line up with germline, which may come from a read error. The rearrangement joins TRBV20-1 to TRBJ1-2; 7 bases line up with TRBD1. Per germline, CDR1 DFQATT and CDR2 SNEGSKA (reference sequence). The CDR3 runs 14 residues. This CDR3 reads CSARVPGGAYGSTF. CDR3 sequence (DNA): TGCAGTGCTAGAGTGCCAGGGGGAGCCTATGGCTCCACCTTC.

This clonotype was picked up a small number of times. The CDR3: CSATRDRGDTQYF. The CDR3 DNA reads as TGCAGTGCTACCCGGGACAGGGGAGATACGCAGTATTTT. The J gene is TRBJ2-3, the V gene TRBV20-1, with TRBD1 identical over 10 bases. In germline, CDR1 is DFQATT, CDR2 SNEGSKA (reference sequence). V shed 4 bases, J shed 5 bases, and the junction held 3 bases outside the gene matches. The CDR3 totals 13 residues.

The gene calls are TRBV6-1 and TRBJ2-2; D unclear. Germline V gene lookup returns CDR1 MNHNS and CDR2 SASEGT. This CDR3 is built from 15 residues. V lost 1 base to trimming and J lost 1 base, with 7 bases between them. The CDR3 is CASSEEYGNTGELFF. CDR3 nucleotide sequence: TGTGCCAGCAGTGAAGAGTACGGGAACACCGGGGAGCTGTTTTTT.

The rearrangement joins TRBV7-2 to TRBJ2-5; 10 nucleotides match TRBD1. Germline assignment: CDR1 SGHTA and CDR2 FQGNSA. Trimming at V came to 6 bases and at J to 11 bases, leaving 15 bases not matched to a gene. CDR3 length: 15 amino acids. Here the CDR3 DNA reads TGTGCCAGCAGGACAGGGGGCTTTACCTACAATGAGCAGTACTTC. Translating gives CASRTGGFTYNEQYF.

This clonotype was counted only a few times. J is TRBJ2-1 and V is TRBV6-5; TRBD2 agrees at 7 bases. The ends lost 4 bases at V and 0 bases at J; junction bases unmatched: 6. The CDR3 runs to 16 residues. In germline, CDR1 is MNHEY, CDR2 SVGAGI. CDR3 residues: CASSFLAESSYNEQFF. CDR3 nucleotides: TGTGCCAGCAGTTTTCTAGCGGAAAGCTCCTACAATGAGCAGTTCTTC.

This clonotype turned up a few times. The chain links TRBV7-8 to TRBJ2-7; D call uncertain. This CDR3 is 12 amino acids long. V dropped 5 bases and J dropped 2 bases, with 7 bases sitting between them. Germline loops: CDR1 SGHVS, CDR2 FQNEAQ. The CDR3 bases are TGTGCCAGCAGCGTCCTAGCCTACGAGCAGTACTTC. The encoded protein is CASSVLAYEQYF.

The chain recombines TRBV4-1 with TRBJ2-1; 9 bases are shared with TRBD2. The J call is uncertain, as TRBJ2-7 better fits the DNA end. The CDR3 loop spans 17 amino acids. CDR1 and CDR2 (germline): MGHRA, YSYEKL. The CDR3 region has the DNA TGCGCCAGCAGCCAAGATTCGGCTAGCGGGGTCTCCTACGAGCAGTACTTC. It codes for CASSQDSASGVSYEQYF.

There are many counts of this clonotype. This sequence joins TRBV20-1 and TRBJ2-1, with TRBD2 matching over 7 bases. The J segment lost 7 bases and the V segment lost 5 bases, leaving 14 bases of the junction unmatched. From germline, CDR1 is DFQATT and CDR2 SNEGSKA (reference sequence). The CDR3 spans 15 residues. CDR3 DNA: TGCAGTGCTCTATCTCCCTTACTAGCGATAAATGAGCAGTTCTTC. Protein sequence: CSALSPLLAINEQFF.

This chain connects TRBV20-1 to TRBJ2-3; possibly TRBD1 for D (6 bases). Trimming cost V 5 bases and J 0 bases, with 18 bases left between them. The germline V gene encodes CDR1 DFQATT and CDR2 SNEGSKA (reference sequence). The CDR3 loop spans 16 amino acids. In DNA, the CDR3 is TGCAGTGCTTACCCCGGGGACACCCATAGCACAGATACGCAGTATTTT. Translation gives CSAYPGDTHSTDTQYF.

A few counts support this clonotype. The chain links TRBV6-2 or TRBV6-3 to TRBJ2-5; D gene ambiguous. The assigned J gene may be wrong: the sequence end matches TRBJ2-7 better. The CDR3 is made up of 11 amino acids. The germline V gene encodes CDR1 MNHEY and CDR2 SVGEGT. The CDR3: CASETPFEQYF. DNA of the CDR3: TGTGCCAGCGAGACACCATTCGAGCAGTACTTC.

This clonotype has a handful of counts. The chain is built from TRBV12-3 or TRBV12-4 and TRBJ2-7, with 7 bases matching TRBD2. The CDR3 covers 12 residues. With 7 bases clipped from V and 7 bases from J, the junction kept 7 bases outside the gene matches. The CDR3 nucleotides are TGTGCCAGCAACCTTGGGGGGGGTGAGCAGTACTTC. Encoded protein: CASNLGGGEQYF.